Each of the 28 T cell receptor beta chains below was sequenced from the same sample in a study of Graves' ophthalmopathy and Graves' hyperthyroidism listed by TCRdb under 2018. Sequenced on an Illumina HiSeq 2000. For repertoire sequencing, the TCR beta CDR3 regions were amplified from RNA transcripts. The first round of RT-PCR was done with HTBI primers and the Qiagen OneStep RT-PCR kit, and was followed by a second round of multiplex PCR, then size selection and purification. TCRdb's own reprocessing of the public reads used fastp at Q25 and MiXCR and kept productive beta chains. Every entry covers one CDR3 protein and lists the most common genes and DNA from its rows. The sample table records 400,000 or so distinct CDR3 sequences; approximately 15% of these occur just once. Together, the top ten hold about 7% of the sample. Source material: peripheral blood. The receptors here all came from a woman aged 18-30 years with stable Graves' hyperthyroidism. Donor details come from another sample of the same person, matched by shared clones.

This clonotype was picked up many times. The chain is built from TRBV6-5 and TRBJ1-1, with 8 bases that match TRBD1. Germline V gene lookup returns CDR1 MNHEY and CDR2 SVGAGI. The CDR3 covers 12 residues. V shed 10 bases and J 3 bases; nucleotides not matched to a gene: 4. The CDR3 loop reads CATDRGYTEAFF. The CDR3 coding sequence is TGTGCCACCGACAGGGGATACACTGAAGCTTTCTTT.

The J gene is TRBJ1-2, the V gene TRBV6-1; no clear D gene. The germline V gene has CDR1 MNHNS and CDR2 SASEGT. The CDR3 is made up of 14 amino acids. Trimming removed 2 bases at V and 3 bases at J, with 10 bases between. Here the CDR3 DNA reads TGTGCCAGCAGTGAAAGTACCGCTTACTATGGCTACACCTTC. Translated: CASSESTAYYGYTF.

This clonotype has a handful of counts. V usage is TRBV3-1 and J usage is TRBJ1-1; 8 bases align to TRBD1. The CDR3 length is 14 residues. From germline, CDR1 is LGHDT and CDR2 YNNKEL (reference sequence). V lost 1 base, J lost 9 bases, and 7 bases stayed unmatched. The CDR3 spells CASSQASGGAKAFF. The CDR3 bases are TGTGCCAGCAGCCAAGCATCAGGGGGCGCAAAAGCTTTCTTT.

This clonotype was counted at least ten times. This rearrangement joins TRBV12-5 to TRBJ1-1, with 9 bases that match TRBD1. V was pared by 1 base and J by 3 bases, with 3 bases of the junction left unmatched. Germline V CDR1 and CDR2: LGHNT, FRNRAP. The CDR3 is 15 residues long. The DNA for the CDR3 is TGTGCTAGTGGTTTGGGACAGGGGGTCGACACTGAAGCTTTCTTT. This codes for CASGLGQGVDTEAFF.

This clonotype was seen only a few times. The chain carries TRBV7-9 and TRBJ1-2; D unclear. V lost 1 base, J lost 8 bases, and 14 bases lay in between. Germline V gives CDR1 SEHNR, CDR2 FQNEAQ (reference sequence). The CDR3 length is 14 residues. CDR3 nucleotide sequence: TGTGCCAGCAGCTTAGGTGTCTCTCGCTGGGGCTACACCTTC. Protein product: CASSLGVSRWGYTF. Together with reference TRBV7-9 and TRBJ1-2, the CDR3 gives the full variable domain: DTGVSQNPRHKITKRGQNVTFRCDPISEHNRLYWYRQTLGQGPEFLTYFQNEAQLEKSRLLSDRFSAERPKGSFSTLEIQRTEQGDSAMYLCASSLGVSRWGYTFGSGTRLTVV.

As regards this clonotype: One end of the junction does not line up with germline, which may come from a read error. The J gene is TRBJ1-2, the V gene TRBV5-1; 7 bases are a match to TRBD1. CDR1 is SGHRS and CDR2 is YFSETQ in the germline V gene. The CDR3 runs 16 residues. CDR3 sequence (DNA): TGCGTCAGCAGCTTCGTTTACAGGGGAGGAAACTATGGCTACACCTTC. It is translated as CVSSFVYRGGNYGYTF.

This clonotype has a count of ten or more. The chain is built from TRBV20-1 and TRBJ2-5; D might be TRBD1 (5 bases). CDR3 size: 13 residues. V was pared by 2 bases and J by 5 bases, with 12 bases between. Germline assignment: CDR1 DFQATT and CDR2 SNEGSKA (reference sequence). The CDR3 DNA reads as TGCAGTGCTAGATTTGTAGCAGGGGAGACCCAGTACTTC. Residues: CSARFVAGETQYF.

Note on this clonotype: This could be a read error, since a much larger clone is one nucleotide away. V usage is TRBV4-2 and J usage is TRBJ1-1, with D possibly matching TRBD1 (5 bases). CDR3 length: 14 amino acids. V shed 0 bases and J shed 10 bases, with 15 bases lying between them. CDR1 and CDR2 (germline): LGHNA, YNFKEQ. The CDR3 DNA reads TGTGCCAGCAGCCAAGAATTACAGGAGTACGGAGCTTTCTTT. It yields the protein CASSQELQEYGAFF.

This clonotype was observed at least ten times. The V and J genes are TRBV19 and TRBJ1-1, with a tentative D call TRBD1 (5 bases). V was shortened by 6 bases and J by 4 bases, with 15 bases between the two germline ends. CDR1 LNHDA and CDR2 SQIVND come from the germline V gene (reference sequence). This CDR3 is 14 amino acids long. This chain's CDR3 is CASRGRAVGTEAFF. In DNA form, the CDR3 reads TGTGCCAGTAGGGGCAGGGCGGTCGGCACTGAAGCTTTCTTT.

This clonotype has a count of ten or more. The CDR3 sequence is CASSLGGTSGGKTQYF. The DNA for the CDR3 is TGTGCCAGCAGTTTGGGCGGGACTAGCGGGGGAAAGACCCAGTACTTC. The chain recombines TRBV12-3 or TRBV12-4 with TRBJ2-5, with TRBD2 identical over 14 bases. This CDR3 has 16 residues. V lost 3 bases and J lost 6; bases outside the gene matches: 6.

This chain joins TRBV24-1 and TRBJ2-5; tentative D call: TRBD1 (5 bases). V lost 0 bases and J lost 0, with 7 bases in between. Germline CDR1 and CDR2: KGHDR and SFDVKD. The CDR3 is made up of 15 amino acids. Here the CDR3 reads CATSDLGRDQETQYF. CDR3 DNA: TGTGCCACCAGTGATTTGGGCAGGGACCAAGAGACCCAGTACTTC.

This clonotype was counted ten times or more. In nucleotides, the CDR3 is TGTGCCAGTAGTGTCGGGGCCGGCATGGAGACCCAGTACTTC. Translation: CASSVGAGMETQYF. The rearrangement joins TRBV19 to TRBJ2-5; D possibly matches TRBD1 or TRBD2 (5 bases each). Trimming took off 5 bases at V and 5 bases at J, with 15 bases between the two ends. The length of the CDR3 is 14 residues. Germline CDR1 reads LNHDA; CDR2 reads SQIVND (reference sequence).

At least ten counts were recorded for this clonotype. The chain uses TRBV15 and TRBJ2-5, with TRBD1 identical over 8 bases. CDR3 length: 15 residues. The germline V gene encodes CDR1 LNHNV and CDR2 YYDKDF (reference sequence). The J segment lost 2 bases and the V segment lost 3 bases, leaving 5 bases of the junction unmatched. In DNA form, the CDR3 reads TGTGCCACCAGCAGTAAAAACAGGGGGCAAGAGACCCAGTACTTC. As protein: CATSSKNRGQETQYF.

In this sample, this clonotype turned up many times. A much more abundant neighbour one base away suggests this may be a read error. The chain couples TRBV6-5 to TRBJ1-1; D not resolved. Trimming left V 5 bases short and J 1 base short, with 5 bases between. Germline CDR1 MNHEY, CDR2 SVGAGI. This CDR3 is 12 amino acids long. Here the CDR3 reads CASSNRNTEAFF. CDR3 DNA: TGTGCCAGCAGTAACCGGAACACTGAAGCTTTCTTT.

This sequence joins TRBV6-1 and TRBJ2-5; D is possibly TRBD2 (5 bases). The V gene lost 8 bases and the J gene lost 5 bases, with 18 bases spanning the gap. Germline V gene sequence: CDR1 MNHNS, CDR2 SASEGT. CDR3 size: 14 residues. CDR3 in DNA: TGTGCCAGCGCCCCTGGGGAGTTGTGGGAGACCCAGTACTTC. Translation: CASAPGELWETQYF.

Many counts were recorded for this clonotype. The chain joins TRBV19 to TRBJ2-7, with D possibly TRBD1 on 6 matching bases. Trimming left V 0 bases short and J 9 bases short, with 15 bases between. The CDR3 extends over 14 amino acids. Germline V gene sequence: CDR1 LNHDA, CDR2 SQIVND (reference sequence). CDR3 loop: CASSIDSGTPRQYF. The CDR3 DNA follows: TGTGCCAGTAGTATAGATTCCGGGACACCGCGGCAGTACTTC.

This clonotype was observed many times. The chain is built from TRBV27 and TRBJ2-7; possibly TRBD1 for D (6 bases). The V and J ends lost 3 bases and 2 bases respectively, with 17 bases between them. Germline V lookup: CDR1 MNHEY, CDR2 SMNVEV (reference sequence). This CDR3 has 16 residues. CDR3 nucleotides: TGTGCCAGCAGTTTCCACAGGGTTGGGAAAACCTACGAGCAGTACTTC. It specifies CASSFHRVGKTYEQYF.

This clonotype was found many times. The chain links TRBV7-3 to TRBJ2-5; D is possibly TRBD2 (5 bases). Trimming removed 2 bases from V and 7 bases from J, with 8 bases in between. The CDR3 extends over 12 amino acids. CDR1 and CDR2 (germline): SGHTA, FQGTGA. The CDR3 reads CASSLGSGTQYF. CDR3 coding DNA: TGTGCCAGCAGCTTAGGGAGCGGGACCCAGTACTTC.

A remark on this clonotype: This may be a read error, as it is one base from a much larger clone. The J gene is TRBJ1-5, the V gene TRBV12-3 or TRBV12-4; D possibly corresponds to TRBD1 (6 bases). CDR3 length: 17 residues. CDR3 sequence (DNA): TGTGCCAGCAGTCCTACCGGGGGGGCGATGGGCAATCAGCCCCAGCAGTTT. Amino acid sequence: CASSPTGGAMGNQPQQF.

This clonotype was detected only a few times. The chain employs TRBV5-6 and TRBJ1-2, with no clear D. The germline V gene has CDR1 SGHDT and CDR2 YYEEEE. Between the trimmed V and J ends, which lost 3 bases and 3 bases, there was a span of 12 bases. CDR3 length equals 14 residues. CDR3 nucleotide sequence: TGTGCCAGCAGCTCCTGGCCCACGGACTATGGCTACACCTTC. Translation gives CASSSWPTDYGYTF.

This clonotype came up many times. The CDR3 is CSVGPGLPANYGYTF. CDR3 in DNA: TGCAGCGTTGGCCCGGGGCTACCCGCTAACTATGGCTACACCTTC. The rearrangement uses TRBV29-1 and TRBJ1-2; possibly TRBD1 for D (5 bases). This CDR3 region has 15 residues. Germline CDR1 SQVTM, CDR2 ANQGSEA. Between the trimmed V and J ends, which lost 4 bases and 0 bases, there was a span of 15 bases. The full variable domain, with the rest looked up from reference TRBV29-1 and TRBJ1-2, is SAVISQKPSRDICQRGTSLTIQCQVDSQVTMMFWYRQQPGQSLTLIATANQGSEATYESGFVIDKFPISRPNLTFSTLTVSNMSPEDSSIYLCSVGPGLPANYGYTFGSGTRLTVV.

This clonotype was detected only a few times. V and J are TRBV18 and TRBJ1-5; 8 bases agree with TRBD1. J was trimmed by 3 bases and V by 1 base; bases with no gene match: 11. CDR3 length: 18 residues. CDR1 and CDR2 (germline): KGHSH, LQKENI. This chain's CDR3 is CASSPQVVGTGDNQPQHF. CDR3 in DNA: TGTGCCAGCTCACCACAAGTGGTCGGGACAGGTGACAATCAGCCCCAGCATTTT.

This clonotype was counted ten times or more. The rearrangement links TRBV2 to TRBJ2-7, with TRBD2 matching over 7 bases. The CDR3 runs 15 residues. CDR1 SNHLY and CDR2 FYNNEI come from the germline V gene. The V gene end was trimmed by 7 bases and the J gene end by 3 bases; junction bases not matched to a gene: 12. The CDR3 region is CASKGMEAGDYEQYF. For the CDR3, the DNA is TGTGCCAGCAAGGGAATGGAGGCGGGAGACTACGAGCAGTACTTC.

This clonotype was counted many times. This chain joins TRBV6-2 or TRBV6-3 and TRBJ2-7; tentatively, D is TRBD2 (6 bases). Trimming removed 8 bases at V and 0 bases at J, with 8 bases between. This CDR3 has 12 residues. CDR1 is MNHEY and CDR2 is SVGEGT in the germline V gene. The CDR3 DNA reads TGTGCCAGCGGGGGGTTCTCCTACGAGCAGTACTTC. Translating it yields CASGGFSYEQYF.

In its sample, this clonotype was seen once. V and J are TRBV6-1 and TRBJ2-7; D may be TRBD1 or TRBD2 (5 bases each). Germline-derived CDR1 and CDR2 are MNHNS and SASEGT. This CDR3 is built from 14 residues. The V end was cut by 5 bases, the J end by 2 bases, with 13 bases between. For the CDR3, the DNA is TGTGCCAGCAGTCGTCCCGGGACCGCCTACGAGCAGTACTTC. As protein: CASSRPGTAYEQYF.

The table lists this clonotype with a few counts. The chain is built from TRBV11-2 and TRBJ1-2; D not resolved. The CDR3 is 15 residues long. Germline V gene sequence: CDR1 SGHAT, CDR2 FQNNGV. V was trimmed by 7 bases and J by 8 bases, leaving 23 bases between them. CDR3 bases: TGTGCCAGCACCACGAACCCCCCTCCCGCCGAAGGCTACACCTTC. Its protein is CASTTNPPPAEGYTF.

V and J are TRBV28 and TRBJ2-7, with 10 bases matching TRBD1. This CDR3 contains 15 residues. The germline CDR1 and CDR2 sequences are MDHEN and SYDVKM. With 10 bases clipped from V and 3 bases from J, the junction kept 12 bases outside the gene matches. CDR3 nucleotides: TGTGCCACCATCCAGTCGGGACAGGGGTTCTACGAGCAGTACTTC. Its protein is CATIQSGQGFYEQYF.

At least ten counts were recorded for this clonotype. This chain links TRBV6-2 or TRBV6-3 with TRBJ1-6; D gene ambiguous. Per germline, CDR1 MNHEY and CDR2 SVGEGT. CDR3 length equals 16 residues. V lost 6 bases, J lost 10 bases, and 22 bases lay in between. The CDR3 sequence: CASSLVLGRATSPLHF. The CDR3 region has the DNA TGTGCCAGCAGCCTCGTCCTGGGAAGGGCCACATCACCCCTCCACTTT.